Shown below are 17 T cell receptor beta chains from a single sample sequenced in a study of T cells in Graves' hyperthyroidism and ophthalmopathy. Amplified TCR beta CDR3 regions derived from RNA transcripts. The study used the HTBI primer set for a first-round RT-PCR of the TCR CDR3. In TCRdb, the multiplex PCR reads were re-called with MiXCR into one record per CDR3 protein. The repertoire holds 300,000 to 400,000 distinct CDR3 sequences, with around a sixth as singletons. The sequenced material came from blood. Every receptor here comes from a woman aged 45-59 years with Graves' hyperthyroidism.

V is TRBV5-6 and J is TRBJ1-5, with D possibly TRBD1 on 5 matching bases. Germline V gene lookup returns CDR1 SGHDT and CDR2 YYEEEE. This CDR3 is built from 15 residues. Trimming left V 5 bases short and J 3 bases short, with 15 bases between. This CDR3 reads CASSYEGLPNQPQHF. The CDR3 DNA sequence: TGTGCCAGCAGTTACGAGGGGTTGCCCAATCAGCCCCAGCATTTT.

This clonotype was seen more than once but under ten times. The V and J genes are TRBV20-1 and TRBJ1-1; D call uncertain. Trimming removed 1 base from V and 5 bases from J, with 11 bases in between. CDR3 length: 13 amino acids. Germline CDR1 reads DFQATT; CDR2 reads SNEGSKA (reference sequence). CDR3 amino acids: CSARGGFGTEAFF. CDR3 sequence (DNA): TGCAGTGCTAGAGGTGGGTTTGGGACTGAAGCTTTCTTT.

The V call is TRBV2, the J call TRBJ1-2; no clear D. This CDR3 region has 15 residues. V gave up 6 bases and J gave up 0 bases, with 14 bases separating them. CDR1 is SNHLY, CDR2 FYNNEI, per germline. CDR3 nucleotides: TGTGCCAGCAGGAGAAACAGCGACGCTAACTATGGCTACACCTTC. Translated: CASRRNSDANYGYTF.

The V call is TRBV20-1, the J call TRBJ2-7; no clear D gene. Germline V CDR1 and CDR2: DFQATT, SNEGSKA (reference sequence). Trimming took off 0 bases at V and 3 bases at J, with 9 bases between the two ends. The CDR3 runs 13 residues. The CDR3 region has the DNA TGCAGTGCTAGAGAGGGCGCCGACTACGAGCAGTACTTC. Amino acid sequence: CSAREGADYEQYF.

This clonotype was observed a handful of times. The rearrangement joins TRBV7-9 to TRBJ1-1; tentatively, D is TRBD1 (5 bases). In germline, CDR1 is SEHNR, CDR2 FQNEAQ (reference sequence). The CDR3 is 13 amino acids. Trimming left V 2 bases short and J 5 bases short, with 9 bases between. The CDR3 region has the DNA TGTGCCAGCAGCTTAATTCAGGGAACTGAAGCTTTCTTT. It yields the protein CASSLIQGTEAFF.

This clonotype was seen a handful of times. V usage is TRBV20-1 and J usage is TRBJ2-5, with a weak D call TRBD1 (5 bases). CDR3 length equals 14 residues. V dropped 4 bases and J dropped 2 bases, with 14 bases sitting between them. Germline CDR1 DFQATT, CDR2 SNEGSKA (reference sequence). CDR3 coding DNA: TGCAGTGCTAATGGTGGGCCAGGGCAAGAGACCCAGTACTTC. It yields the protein CSANGGPGQETQYF.

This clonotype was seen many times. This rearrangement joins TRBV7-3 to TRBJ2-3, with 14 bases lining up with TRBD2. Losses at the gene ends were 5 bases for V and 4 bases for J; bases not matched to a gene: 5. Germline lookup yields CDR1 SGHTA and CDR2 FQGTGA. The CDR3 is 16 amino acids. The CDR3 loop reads CASSVLGLAGADTQYF. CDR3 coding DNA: TGTGCCAGCAGCGTATTGGGACTAGCGGGAGCAGATACGCAGTATTTT.

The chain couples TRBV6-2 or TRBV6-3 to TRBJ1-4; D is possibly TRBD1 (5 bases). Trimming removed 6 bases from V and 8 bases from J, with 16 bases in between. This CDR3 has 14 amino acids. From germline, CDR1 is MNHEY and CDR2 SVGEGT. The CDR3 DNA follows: TGTGCCAGCAGACCTTCGGACGGGGGGGAAAAACTGTTTTTT. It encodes CASRPSDGGEKLFF.

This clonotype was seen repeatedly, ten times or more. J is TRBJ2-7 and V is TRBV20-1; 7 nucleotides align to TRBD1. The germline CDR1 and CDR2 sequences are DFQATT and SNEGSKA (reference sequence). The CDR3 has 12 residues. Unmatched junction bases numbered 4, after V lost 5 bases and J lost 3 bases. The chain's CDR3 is CSAGRDSYEQYV. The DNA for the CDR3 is TGCAGTGCTGGCCGGGACAGCTACGAGCAGTACGTC.

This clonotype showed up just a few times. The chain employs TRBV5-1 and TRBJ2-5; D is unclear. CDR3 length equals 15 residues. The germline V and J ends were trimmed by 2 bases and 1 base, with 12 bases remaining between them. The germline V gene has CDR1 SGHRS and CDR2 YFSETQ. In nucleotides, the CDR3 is TGCGCCAGCAGCTTTGGAAGTGGCCCCCAAGAGACCCAGTACTTC. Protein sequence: CASSFGSGPQETQYF.

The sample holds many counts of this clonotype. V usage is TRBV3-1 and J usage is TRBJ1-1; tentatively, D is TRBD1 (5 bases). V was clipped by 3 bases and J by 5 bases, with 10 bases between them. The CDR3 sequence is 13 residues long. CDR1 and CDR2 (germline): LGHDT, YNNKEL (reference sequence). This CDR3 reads CASSQGDRTEAFF. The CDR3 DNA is TGTGCCAGCAGCCAGGGGGATCGGACTGAAGCTTTCTTT.

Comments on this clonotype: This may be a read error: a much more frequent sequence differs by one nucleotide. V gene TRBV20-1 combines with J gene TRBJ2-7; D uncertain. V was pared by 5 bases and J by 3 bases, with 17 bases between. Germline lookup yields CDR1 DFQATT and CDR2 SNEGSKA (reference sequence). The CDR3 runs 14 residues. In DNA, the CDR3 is TGCAGTGCTCCCGGTCGAGGAGCGTACTACGAGCAGTACTTC. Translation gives CSAPGRGAYYEQYF.

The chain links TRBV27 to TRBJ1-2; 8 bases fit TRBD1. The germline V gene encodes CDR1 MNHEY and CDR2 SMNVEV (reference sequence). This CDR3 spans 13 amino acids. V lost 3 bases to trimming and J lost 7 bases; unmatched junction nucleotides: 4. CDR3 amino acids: CASSFQGAAGYTF. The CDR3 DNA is TGTGCCAGCAGTTTTCAGGGGGCGGCTGGCTACACCTTC.

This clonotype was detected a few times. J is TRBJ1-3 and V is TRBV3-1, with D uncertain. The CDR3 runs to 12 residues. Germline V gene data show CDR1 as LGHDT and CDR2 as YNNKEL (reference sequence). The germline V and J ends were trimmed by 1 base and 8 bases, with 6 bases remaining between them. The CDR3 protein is CASSQAGDTIYF. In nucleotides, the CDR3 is TGTGCCAGCAGCCAAGCCGGGGACACCATATATTTT. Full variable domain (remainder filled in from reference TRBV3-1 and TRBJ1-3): DTAVSQTPKYLVTQMGNDKSIKCEQNLGHDTMYWYKQDSKKFLKIMFSYNNKELIINETVPNRFSPKSPDKAHLNLHINSLELGDSAVYFCASSQAGDTIYFGEGSWLTVV.

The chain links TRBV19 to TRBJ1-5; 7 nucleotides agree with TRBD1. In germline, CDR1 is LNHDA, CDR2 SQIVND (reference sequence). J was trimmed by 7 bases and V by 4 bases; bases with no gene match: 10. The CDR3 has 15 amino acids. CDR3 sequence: CASSTTSTGYQPQHF. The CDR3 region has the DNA TGTGCCAGTAGTACTACCTCGACAGGGTACCAGCCCCAGCATTTT.

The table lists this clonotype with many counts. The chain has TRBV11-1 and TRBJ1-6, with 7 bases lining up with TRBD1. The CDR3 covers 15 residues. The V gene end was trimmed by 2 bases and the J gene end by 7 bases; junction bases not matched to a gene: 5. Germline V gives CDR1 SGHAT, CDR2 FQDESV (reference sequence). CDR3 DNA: TGTGCCAGCAGCTTAACGGCAGGGGGGAATTCACCCCTCCACTTT. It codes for CASSLTAGGNSPLHF.

DNA for the CDR3: TGTGCCAGCAATCGTGGCTTTTCAGAGACCCAGTACTTC. Its protein product is CASNRGFSETQYF. The V gene is TRBV6-1, the J gene TRBJ2-5; no definite D call. Germline CDR1 reads MNHNS; CDR2 reads SASEGT. The CDR3 totals 13 residues. Trimming left V 7 bases short and J 4 bases short, with 13 bases between.